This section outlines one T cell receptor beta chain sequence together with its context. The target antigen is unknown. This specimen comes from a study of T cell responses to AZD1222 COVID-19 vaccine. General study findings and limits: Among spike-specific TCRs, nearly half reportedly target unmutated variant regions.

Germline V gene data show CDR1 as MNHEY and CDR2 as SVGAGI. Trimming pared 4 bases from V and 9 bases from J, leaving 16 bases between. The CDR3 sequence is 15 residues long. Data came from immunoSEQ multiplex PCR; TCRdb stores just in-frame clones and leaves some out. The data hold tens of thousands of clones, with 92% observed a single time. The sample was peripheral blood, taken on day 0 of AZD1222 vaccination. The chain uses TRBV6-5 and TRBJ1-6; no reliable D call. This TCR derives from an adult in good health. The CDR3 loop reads CASSWEGDSGSPLHF. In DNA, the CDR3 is TGTGCCAGCAGTTGGGAGGGTGACTCGGGTTCACCCCTCCACTTT.